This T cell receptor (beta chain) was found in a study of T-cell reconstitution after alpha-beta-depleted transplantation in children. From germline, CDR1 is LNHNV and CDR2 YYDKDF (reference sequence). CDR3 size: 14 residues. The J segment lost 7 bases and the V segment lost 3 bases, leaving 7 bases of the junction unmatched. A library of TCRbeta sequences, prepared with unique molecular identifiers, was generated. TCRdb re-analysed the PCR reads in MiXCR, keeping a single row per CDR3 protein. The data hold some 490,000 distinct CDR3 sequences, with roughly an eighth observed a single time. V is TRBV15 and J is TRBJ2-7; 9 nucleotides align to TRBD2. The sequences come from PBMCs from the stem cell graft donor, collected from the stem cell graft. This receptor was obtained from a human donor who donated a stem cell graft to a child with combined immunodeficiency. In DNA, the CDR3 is TGTGCCACCAGCAGTAGCGGGAGCGCGGGAGAGCAGTACTTC. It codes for CATSSSGSAGEQYF. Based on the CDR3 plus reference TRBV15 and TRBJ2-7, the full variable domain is DAMVIQNPRYQVTQFGKPVTLSCSQTLNHNVMYWYQQKSSQAPKLLFHYYDKDFNNEADTPDNFQSRRPNTSFCFLDIRSPGLGDTAMYLCATSSSGSAGEQYFGPGTRLTVT.